This TCR beta chain was observed in a study of T cells after yellow fever vaccination. With 2 bases removed from V and 5 bases from J, the gap between germline ends came to 10 bases. The germline V gene has CDR1 SGHDT and CDR2 YYEEEE. This CDR3 has 13 residues. This clonotype was found a few times. As yet, its antigen is unknown. From the 5' RACE reads, TCRdb called clonotypes with MiXCR, one entry per CDR3 protein. The data hold about 300,000 distinct CDR3 sequences, with 8.5% to 10% observed a single time. Study observations and caveats: The secondary response showed a weaker magnitude and a faster peak, day 5 versus 15. Re-detected after boosting: most primary clones, about 95% of CD4 and about 90% of CD8. Abundant bulk-derived clonotypes could contaminate FACS-sorted repertoires.

This chain links TRBV5-6 with TRBJ2-5; no reliable D call. Sequencing was performed on CD4+ T cells sorted from PBMCs, taken 5 days after the yellow fever booster vaccination. This sequence was found in a man aged 18 to 29 who received the YFV17D yellow fever vaccine. The CDR3 region is CASSLGLWETQYF. In DNA form, the CDR3 reads TGTGCCAGCAGCTTAGGGCTTTGGGAGACCCAGTACTTC.